The present entry profiles one TCR beta chain with its context. Its target is not known. PCR amplification relied on 60 Vbeta primers (plus 13 Jbeta primers). Profiled with immunoSEQ multiplex PCR; TCRdb holds only in-frame clones, not every one. The table includes approximately 100,000 clones, more than 60% detected once. The data originate from a study of cytomegalovirus exposure and HLA in healthy donors. The overall study: Within an early data release were around 80 million unique TCRs drawn from HLA-typed donors.

General observations from the study: Analysis was carried out at a later point, and it linked a missense DCLRE1C variant to TCR beta V- and J-gene trimming. Analyses of presence and absence presupposed an approximately uniform sequencing depth across donors. Per published accounts, TCR beta sequences correctly predicted the HLA-A and HLA-B alleles of most subjects.

Germline loops: CDR1 SGHVS, CDR2 FNYEAQ. CDR3 length: 16 residues. J gave up 4 bases and V 3 bases, and 8 bases lay outside the gene matches. The sequencing input was PBMCs. This clonotype was obtained from a woman aged 18-35 years in good health and CMV-seropositive. This rearrangement joins TRBV7-6 to TRBJ2-3; 9 nucleotides align to TRBD2. CDR3 in DNA: TGTGCCAGCAGCTTTAGCGCCGGGACTAGCTCAGATACGCAGTATTTT. Amino acids: CASSFSAGTSSDTQYF.